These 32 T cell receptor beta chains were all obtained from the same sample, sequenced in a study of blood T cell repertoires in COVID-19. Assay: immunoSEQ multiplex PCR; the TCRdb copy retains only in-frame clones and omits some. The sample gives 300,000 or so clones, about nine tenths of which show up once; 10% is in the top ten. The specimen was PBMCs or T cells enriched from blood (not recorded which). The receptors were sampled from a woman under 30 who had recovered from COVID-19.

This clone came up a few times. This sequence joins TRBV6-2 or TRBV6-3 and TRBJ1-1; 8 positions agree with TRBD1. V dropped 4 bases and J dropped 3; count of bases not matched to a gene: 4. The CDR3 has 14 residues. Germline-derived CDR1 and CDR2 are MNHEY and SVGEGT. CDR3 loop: CASSWVQGDTEAFF. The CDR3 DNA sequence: TGTGCCAGCAGTTGGGTACAGGGGGACACTGAAGCTTTCTTT.

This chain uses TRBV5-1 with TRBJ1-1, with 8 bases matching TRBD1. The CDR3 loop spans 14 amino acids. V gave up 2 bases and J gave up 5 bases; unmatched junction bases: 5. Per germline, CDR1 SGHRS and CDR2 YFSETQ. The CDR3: CASSFGQGGTEAFF. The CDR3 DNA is TGCGCCAGCAGCTTTGGACAGGGTGGGACTGAAGCTTTCTTT.

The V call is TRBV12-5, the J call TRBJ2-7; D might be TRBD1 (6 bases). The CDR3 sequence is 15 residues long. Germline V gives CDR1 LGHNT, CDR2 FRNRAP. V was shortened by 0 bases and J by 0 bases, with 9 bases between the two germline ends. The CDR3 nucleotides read TGTGCTAGTGGTTTGGTACTGACAGGCTCCTACGAGCAGTACTTC. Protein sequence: CASGLVLTGSYEQYF.

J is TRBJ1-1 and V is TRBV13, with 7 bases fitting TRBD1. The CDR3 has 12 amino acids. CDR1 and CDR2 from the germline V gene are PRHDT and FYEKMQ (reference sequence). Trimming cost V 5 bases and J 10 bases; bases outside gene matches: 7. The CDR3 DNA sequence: TGTGCCAGCAGCCAAACCGGGACAGCAGCTTTCTTT. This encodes CASSQTGTAAFF.

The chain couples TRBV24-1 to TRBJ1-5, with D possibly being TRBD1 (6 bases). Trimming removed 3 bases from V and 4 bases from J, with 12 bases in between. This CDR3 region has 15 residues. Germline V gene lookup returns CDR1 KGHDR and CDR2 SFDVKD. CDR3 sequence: CATSDPRTVNQPQHF. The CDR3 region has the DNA TGTGCCACCAGTGATCCCCGGACAGTTAATCAGCCCCAGCATTTT.

CDR3 region: CASSAGTLFF. The CDR3 DNA reads as TGTGCCAGCAGTGCTGGGACACTTTTCTTT. The rearrangement links TRBV12-3 or TRBV12-4 to TRBJ1-1, with D perhaps TRBD1 (6 bases). The germline V and J ends were trimmed by 5 bases and 13 bases, with 11 bases remaining between them. The CDR3 has 10 residues.

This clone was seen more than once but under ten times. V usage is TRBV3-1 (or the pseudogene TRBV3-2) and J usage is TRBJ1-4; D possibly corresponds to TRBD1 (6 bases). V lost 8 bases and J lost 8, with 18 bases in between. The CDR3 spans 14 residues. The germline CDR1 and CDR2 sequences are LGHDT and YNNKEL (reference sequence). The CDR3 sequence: CASSFGGAYEKLFF. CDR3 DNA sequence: TGTGCCAGCTCATTTGGGGGCGCGTACGAAAAACTGTTTTTT.

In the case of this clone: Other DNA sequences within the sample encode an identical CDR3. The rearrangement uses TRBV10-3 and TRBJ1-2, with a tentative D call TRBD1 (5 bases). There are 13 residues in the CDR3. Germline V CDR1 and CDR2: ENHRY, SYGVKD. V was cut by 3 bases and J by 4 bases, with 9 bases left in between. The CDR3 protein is CAISDGQGYGYTF. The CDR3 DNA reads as TGTGCCATCAGTGATGGGCAGGGCTATGGCTACACCTTC.

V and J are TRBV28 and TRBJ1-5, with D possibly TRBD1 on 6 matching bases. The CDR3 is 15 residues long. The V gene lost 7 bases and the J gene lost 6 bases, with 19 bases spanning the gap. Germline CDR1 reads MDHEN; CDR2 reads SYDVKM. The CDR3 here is CASTTWGGAAQPQHF. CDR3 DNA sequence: TGTGCCAGCACCACTTGGGGGGGGGCGGCTCAGCCCCAGCATTTT. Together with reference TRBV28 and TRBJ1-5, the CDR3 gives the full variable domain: DVKVTQSSRYLVKRTGEKVFLECVQDMDHENMFWYRQDPGLGLRLIYFSYDVKMKEKGDIPEGYSVSREKKERFSLILESASTNQTSMYLCASTTWGGAAQPQHFGDGTRLSIL.

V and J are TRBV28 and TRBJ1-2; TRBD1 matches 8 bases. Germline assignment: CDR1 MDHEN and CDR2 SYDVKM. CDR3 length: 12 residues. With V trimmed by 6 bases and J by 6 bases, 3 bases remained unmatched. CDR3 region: CASRTGDHGYTF. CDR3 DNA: TGTGCCAGCAGGACAGGGGATCATGGCTACACCTTC.

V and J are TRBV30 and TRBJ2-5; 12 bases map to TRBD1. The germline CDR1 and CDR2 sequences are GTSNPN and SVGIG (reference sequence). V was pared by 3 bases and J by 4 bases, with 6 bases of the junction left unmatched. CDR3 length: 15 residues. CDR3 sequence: CAWSRGQGARETQYF. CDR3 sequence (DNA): TGTGCCTGGAGCCGGGGACAGGGGGCGAGAGAGACCCAGTACTTC.

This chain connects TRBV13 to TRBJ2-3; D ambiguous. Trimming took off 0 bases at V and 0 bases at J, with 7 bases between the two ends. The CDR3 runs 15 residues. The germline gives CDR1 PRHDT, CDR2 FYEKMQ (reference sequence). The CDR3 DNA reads TGTGCCAGCAGCTTAGGGGCCGTAAGCACAGATACGCAGTATTTT. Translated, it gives CASSLGAVSTDTQYF.

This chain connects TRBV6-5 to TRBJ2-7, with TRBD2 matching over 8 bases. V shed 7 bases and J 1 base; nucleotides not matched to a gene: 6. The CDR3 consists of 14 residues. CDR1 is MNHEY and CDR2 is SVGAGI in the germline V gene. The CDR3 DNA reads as TGTGCCAGCAAGATAGCGGGGTCATCCTACGAGCAGTACTTC. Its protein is CASKIAGSSYEQYF.

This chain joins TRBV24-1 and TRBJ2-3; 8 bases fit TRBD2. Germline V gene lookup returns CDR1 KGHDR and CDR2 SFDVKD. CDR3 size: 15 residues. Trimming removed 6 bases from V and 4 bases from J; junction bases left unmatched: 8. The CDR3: CATSSGTRFPDTQYF. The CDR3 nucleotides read TGTGCCACCAGTTCCGGGACTAGGTTTCCAGATACGCAGTATTTT.

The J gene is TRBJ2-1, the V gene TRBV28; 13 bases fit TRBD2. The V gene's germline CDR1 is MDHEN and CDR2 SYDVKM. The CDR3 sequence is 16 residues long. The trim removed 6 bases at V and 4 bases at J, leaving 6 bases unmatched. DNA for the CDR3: TGTGCCAGCAGCCCGAGGACTAGCGGGAGATACAATGAGCAGTTCTTC. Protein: CASSPRTSGRYNEQFF.

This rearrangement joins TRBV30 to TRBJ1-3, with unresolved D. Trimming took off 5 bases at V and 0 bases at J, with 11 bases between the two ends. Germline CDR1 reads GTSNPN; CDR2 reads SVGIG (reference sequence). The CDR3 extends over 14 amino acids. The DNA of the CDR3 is TGTGCCTGGGCGGACGGGAGCTCTGGAAACACCATATATTTT. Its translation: CAWADGSSGNTIYF. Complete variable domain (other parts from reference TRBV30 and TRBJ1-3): SQTIHQWPATLVQPVGSPLSLECTVEGTSNPNLYWYRQAAGRGLQLLFYSVGIGQISSEVPQNLSASRPQDRQFILSSKKLLLSDSGFYLCAWADGSSGNTIYFGEGSWLTVV.

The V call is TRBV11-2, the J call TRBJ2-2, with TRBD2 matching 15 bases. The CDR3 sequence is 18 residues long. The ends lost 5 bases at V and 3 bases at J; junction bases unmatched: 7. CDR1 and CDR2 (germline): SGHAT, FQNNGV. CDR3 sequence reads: CASSPGLAGGPDTGELFF. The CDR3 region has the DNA TGTGCCAGCAGCCCTGGACTAGCGGGAGGGCCAGACACCGGGGAGCTGTTTTTT.

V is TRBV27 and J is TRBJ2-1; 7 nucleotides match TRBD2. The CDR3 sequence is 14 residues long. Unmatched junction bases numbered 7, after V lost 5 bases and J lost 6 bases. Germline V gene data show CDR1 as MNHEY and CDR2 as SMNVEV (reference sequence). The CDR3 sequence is CASSLGVAGNEQFF. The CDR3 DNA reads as TGTGCCAGCAGTCTCGGGGTAGCGGGCAATGAGCAGTTCTTC.

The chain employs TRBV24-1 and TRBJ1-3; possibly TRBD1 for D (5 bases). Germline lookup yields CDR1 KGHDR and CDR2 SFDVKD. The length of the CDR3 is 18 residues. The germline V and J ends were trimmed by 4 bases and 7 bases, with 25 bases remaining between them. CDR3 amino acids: CATSDVKVGDGGVNTIYF. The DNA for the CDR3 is TGTGCCACCAGTGACGTTAAAGTTGGGGACGGGGGGGTGAACACCATATATTTT.

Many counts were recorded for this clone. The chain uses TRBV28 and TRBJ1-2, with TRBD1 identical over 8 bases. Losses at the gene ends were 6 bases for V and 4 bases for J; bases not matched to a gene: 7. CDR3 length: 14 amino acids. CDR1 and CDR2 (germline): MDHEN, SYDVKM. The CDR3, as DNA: TGTGCCAGCAGCACCGGACAGGGCGCCTATGGCTACACCTTC. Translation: CASSTGQGAYGYTF.

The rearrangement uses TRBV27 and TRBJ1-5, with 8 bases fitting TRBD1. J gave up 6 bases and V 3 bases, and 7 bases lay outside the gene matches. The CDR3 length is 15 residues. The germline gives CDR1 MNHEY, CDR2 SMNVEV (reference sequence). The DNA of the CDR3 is TGTGCCAGCAGTTTCAGGACAGGGAGAGGTCAGCCCCAGCATTTT. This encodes CASSFRTGRGQPQHF.

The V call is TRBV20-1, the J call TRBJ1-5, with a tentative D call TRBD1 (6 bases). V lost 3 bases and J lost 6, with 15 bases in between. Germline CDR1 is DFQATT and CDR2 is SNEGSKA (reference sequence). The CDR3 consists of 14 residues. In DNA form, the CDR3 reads TGCAGTGCTAGTTCGGGGGGCGCGGGTCAGCCCCAGCATTTT. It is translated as CSASSGGAGQPQHF.

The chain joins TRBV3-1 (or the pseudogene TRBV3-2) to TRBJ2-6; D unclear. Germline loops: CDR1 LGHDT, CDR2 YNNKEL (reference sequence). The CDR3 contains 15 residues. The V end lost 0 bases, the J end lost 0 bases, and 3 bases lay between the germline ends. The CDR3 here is CASSQDRSGANVLTF. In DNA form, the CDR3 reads TGTGCCAGCAGCCAAGATCGCTCTGGGGCCAACGTCCTGACTTTC.

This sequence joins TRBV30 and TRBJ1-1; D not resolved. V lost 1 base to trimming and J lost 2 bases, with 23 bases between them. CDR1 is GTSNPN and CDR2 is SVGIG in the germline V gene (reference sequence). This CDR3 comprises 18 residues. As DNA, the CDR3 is TGTGCCTGGAGTGCCCCTCAAGGTGGGCCGTCGAGTAACACTGAAGCTTTCTTT. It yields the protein CAWSAPQGGPSSNTEAFF.

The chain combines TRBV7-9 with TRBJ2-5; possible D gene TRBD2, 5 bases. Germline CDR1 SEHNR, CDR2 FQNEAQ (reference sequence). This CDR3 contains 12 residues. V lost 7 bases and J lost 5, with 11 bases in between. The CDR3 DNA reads TGTGCCAGCACCTCGGACTGGGAGACCCAGTACTTC. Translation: CASTSDWETQYF. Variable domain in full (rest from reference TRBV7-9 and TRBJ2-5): DTGVSQNPRHKITKRGQNVTFRCDPISEHNRLYWYRQTLGQGPEFLTYFQNEAQLEKSRLLSDRFSAERPKGSFSTLEIQRTEQGDSAMYLCASTSDWETQYFGPGTRLLVL.

Here the CDR3 reads CASSSRGWPQHF. Here the CDR3 DNA reads TGTGCCAGCAGTTCACGGGGTTGGCCCCAGCATTTT. The chain recombines TRBV27 with TRBJ1-5; no clear D gene. CDR1 MNHEY and CDR2 SMNVEV come from the germline V gene (reference sequence). The ends were cut back, 4 bases at V and 9 bases at J, with 10 bases in the middle. CDR3 length equals 12 residues.

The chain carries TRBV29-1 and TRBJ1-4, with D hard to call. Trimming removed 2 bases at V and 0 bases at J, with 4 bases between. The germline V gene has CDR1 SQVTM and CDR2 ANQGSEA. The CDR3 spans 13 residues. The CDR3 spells CSVELSTNEKLFF. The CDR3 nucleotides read TGCAGCGTTGAACTCTCAACTAATGAAAAACTGTTTTTT.

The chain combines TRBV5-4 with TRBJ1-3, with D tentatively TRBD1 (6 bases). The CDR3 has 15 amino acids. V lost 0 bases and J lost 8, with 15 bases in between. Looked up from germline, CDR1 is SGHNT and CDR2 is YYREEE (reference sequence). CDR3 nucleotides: TGTGCCAGCAGCTTGGCCGTAGGGGGAACGGACACCATATATTTT. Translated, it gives CASSLAVGGTDTIYF.

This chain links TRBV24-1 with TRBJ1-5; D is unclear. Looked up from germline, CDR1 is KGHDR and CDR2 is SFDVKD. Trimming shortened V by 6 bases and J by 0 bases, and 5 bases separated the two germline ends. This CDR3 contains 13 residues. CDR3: CATSRDSNQPQHF. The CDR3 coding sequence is TGTGCCACCAGTCGGGATAGCAATCAGCCCCAGCATTTT.

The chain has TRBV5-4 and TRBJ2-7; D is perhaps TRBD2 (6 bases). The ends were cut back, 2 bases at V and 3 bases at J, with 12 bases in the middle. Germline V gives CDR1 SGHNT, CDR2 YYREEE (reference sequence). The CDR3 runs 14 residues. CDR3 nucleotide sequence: TGTGCCAGCAGCTTCGGGACTCTCAACTACGAGCAGTACTTC. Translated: CASSFGTLNYEQYF.

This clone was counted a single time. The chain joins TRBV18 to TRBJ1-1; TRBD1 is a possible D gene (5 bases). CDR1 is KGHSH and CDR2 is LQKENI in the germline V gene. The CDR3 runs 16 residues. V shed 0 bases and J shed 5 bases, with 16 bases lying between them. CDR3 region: CASSPPSGGTSTEAFF. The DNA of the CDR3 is TGTGCCAGCTCACCACCCTCGGGAGGGACCTCGACTGAAGCTTTCTTT.

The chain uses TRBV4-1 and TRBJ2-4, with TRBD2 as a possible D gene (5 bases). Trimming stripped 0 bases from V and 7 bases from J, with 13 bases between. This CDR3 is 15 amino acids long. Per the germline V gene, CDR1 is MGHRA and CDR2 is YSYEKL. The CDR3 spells CASSQESTERNIQYF. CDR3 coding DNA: TGCGCCAGCAGCCAAGAAAGCACAGAGCGGAACATTCAGTACTTC.